Each of the 32 T cell receptor beta chains below was sequenced from the same sample in a study of T cells in Graves' hyperthyroidism and ophthalmopathy. It was RNA transcripts that yielded the amplified TCR beta CDR3 regions. First-round RT-PCR with HTBI primers amplified the TCR CDR3 region. TCRdb reprocessed the multiplex PCR reads via MiXCR and lists one record per CDR3 protein. The sample holds a few hundred thousand distinct CDR3 sequences, roughly 21% seen once. The sequenced sample was blood. These receptors were collected from a woman in her fifties or sixties with Graves' hyperthyroidism.

Ten or more counts support this clonotype. J is TRBJ2-2 and V is TRBV27, with D perhaps matching TRBD1 (7 bases). The CDR3 consists of 16 residues. Germline V gives CDR1 MNHEY, CDR2 SMNVEV (reference sequence). V was clipped by 2 bases and J by 9 bases, with 19 bases between them. CDR3 nucleotides: TGTGCCAGCAGTTTAGTAGAGACAGGGAGGAGCCGGGAGCTGTTTTTT. This translates into CASSLVETGRSRELFF.

This clonotype occurred many times. V usage is TRBV5-1 and J usage is TRBJ2-2; 7 nucleotides match TRBD2. The germline gives CDR1 SGHRS, CDR2 YFSETQ. This CDR3 is built from 16 residues. The V gene end was trimmed by 4 bases and the J gene end by 7 bases; junction bases not matched to a gene: 13. The CDR3 sequence: CASSPGLEVGHGELFF. Here the CDR3 DNA reads TGCGCCAGCAGCCCCGGACTAGAAGTCGGCCACGGGGAGCTGTTTTTT.

This clonotype was counted many times. The chain employs TRBV15 and TRBJ1-2; 7 nucleotides agree with TRBD1. This CDR3 contains 14 residues. V lost 1 base to trimming and J lost 6 bases; unmatched junction nucleotides: 5. Germline CDR1 is LNHNV and CDR2 is YYDKDF (reference sequence). CDR3 in amino acids: CATSRGRQGDGYTF. CDR3 sequence (DNA): TGTGCCACCAGCAGAGGACGGCAGGGGGATGGCTACACCTTC.

This clonotype was detected ten times or more. J is TRBJ2-5 and V is TRBV30, with D possibly TRBD2 on 5 matching bases. Trimming removed 5 bases from V and 1 base from J, with 23 bases in between. Germline CDR1 and CDR2: GTSNPN and SVGIG (reference sequence). CDR3 length equals 17 residues. CDR3 nucleotide sequence: TGTGCCTGGTCCCCACGGACTGGGGTGCCCTCCCAAGAGACCCAGTACTTC. Translating gives CAWSPRTGVPSQETQYF.

This chain connects TRBV4-2 to TRBJ2-3; TRBD1 matches at 11 bases. Germline CDR1 LGHNA, CDR2 YNFKEQ. This CDR3 is 15 amino acids long. The J segment lost 11 bases and the V segment lost 0 bases, leaving 7 bases of the junction unmatched. CDR3 DNA sequence: TGTGCCAGCAGCCAAGATGGGACAGGGGGAAAAGTGCAGTATTTT. It is translated as CASSQDGTGGKVQYF.

The table lists this clonotype with many counts. The chain links TRBV7-3 to TRBJ2-1; D remains unclear. Trimming took 5 bases from V and 0 from J, leaving 14 bases between them. The CDR3 has 16 residues. From germline, CDR1 is SGHTA and CDR2 FQGTGA. The CDR3 bases are TGTGCCAGCAGCCGTCGGAGCGCCGGCTCCTACAATGAGCAGTTCTTC. It yields the protein CASSRRSAGSYNEQFF.

In its sample, this clonotype was seen many times. This chain uses TRBV28 with TRBJ1-2; TRBD1 aligns across 9 bases. The CDR3 runs to 14 residues. V lost 5 bases and J lost 7; bases outside the gene matches: 8. The germline V gene encodes CDR1 MDHEN and CDR2 SYDVKM. This chain's CDR3 is CASSTPGQGIGYTF. The CDR3 DNA is TGTGCCAGCAGTACCCCTGGACAGGGGATTGGCTACACCTTC.

The chain links TRBV7-2 to TRBJ2-7; tentative D call: TRBD1 (7 bases). This CDR3 region has 14 residues. CDR1 is SGHTA and CDR2 is FQGNSA in the germline V gene. The V gene lost 4 bases and the J gene lost 4 bases, with 14 bases spanning the gap. The CDR3 sequence is CASSSPGGIYEQYF. CDR3 nucleotides: TGTGCCAGCAGCTCACCAGGGGGGATTTACGAGCAGTACTTC.

The CDR3 is CASSQDWWSGYTF. CDR3 DNA sequence: TGTGCCAGCAGCCAAGATTGGTGGAGCGGCTACACCTTC. This sequence joins TRBV2 and TRBJ1-2; D is ambiguous. V shed 6 bases and J shed 8 bases, with 16 bases lying between them. This CDR3 comprises 13 residues. Germline assignment: CDR1 SNHLY and CDR2 FYNNEI. The whole variable domain, filled in from reference TRBV2 and TRBJ1-2, reads EPEVTQTPSHQVTQMGQEVILRCVPISNHLYFYWYRQILGQKVEFLVSFYNNEISEKSEIFDDQFSVERPDGSNFTLKIRSTKLEDSAMYFCASSQDWWSGYTFGSGTRLTVV.

As DNA, the CDR3 is TGCAGTGCTAGATCGAACAGGGGACAATGGACTAATGAAAAACTGTTTTTT. As protein: CSARSNRGQWTNEKLFF. V gene TRBV20-1 combines with J gene TRBJ1-4; 7 bases are shared with TRBD1. CDR1 is DFQATT and CDR2 is SNEGSKA in the germline V gene (reference sequence). The CDR3 covers 17 residues. The trim removed 2 bases at V and 2 bases at J, leaving 11 bases unmatched.

This clonotype is a singleton in its sample. The J gene is TRBJ1-1, the V gene TRBV27; D gene ambiguous. Trimming took off 5 bases at V and 4 bases at J, with 17 bases between the two ends. Germline V gene sequence: CDR1 MNHEY, CDR2 SMNVEV (reference sequence). The CDR3 contains 15 residues. The CDR3 DNA reads TGTGCCAGCAGTCCAAACCAGCGGTGGGGCACTGAAGCTTTCTTT. It is translated as CASSPNQRWGTEAFF.

This chain links TRBV7-2 with TRBJ2-5, with 7 bases that match TRBD1. This CDR3 comprises 14 residues. V lost 1 base and J lost 3; bases outside the gene matches: 2. Germline CDR1 SGHTA, CDR2 FQGNSA. In DNA form, the CDR3 reads TGTGCCAGCAGCTTAGGTGGGACAGAAGAGACCCAGTACTTC. It specifies CASSLGGTEETQYF.

Only a few counts were recorded for this clonotype. The chain employs TRBV15 and TRBJ1-2; weak D call: TRBD1 (5 bases). Deletions cut 0 bases from V and 7 bases from J, with 18 bases between. The CDR3 has 16 residues. The germline V gene has CDR1 LNHNV and CDR2 YYDKDF (reference sequence). CDR3 sequence (DNA): TGTGCCACCAGCAGAGATGGGGTTCAGGGACGACGTGGCTACACCTTC. Translation: CATSRDGVQGRRGYTF.

The rearrangement uses TRBV6-2 or TRBV6-3 and TRBJ2-3; 12 bases line up with TRBD2. Germline loops: CDR1 MNHEY, CDR2 SVGEGT. The CDR3 sequence is 15 residues long. The V and J ends lost 6 bases and 3 bases, in that order; junction bases with no gene match: 4. This CDR3 is CASRTSGGRTDTQYF. Written as DNA, the CDR3 is TGTGCCAGCAGGACTAGCGGGGGCCGTACAGATACGCAGTATTTT.

This clonotype came up many times. As DNA, the CDR3 is TGTGCCAGCAGTCCCGTGAACTATGGCTACACCTTC. Residues: CASSPVNYGYTF. The chain is built from TRBV6-2 or TRBV6-3 and TRBJ1-2; D is uncertain. CDR3 length: 12 residues. CDR1 and CDR2 (germline): MNHEY, SVGEGT. With 5 bases removed from V and 2 bases from J, the gap between germline ends came to 6 bases.

This clonotype was observed a few times. The genes are TRBV19 and TRBJ1-5; D is undetermined. The ends were cut back, 5 bases at V and 1 base at J, with 9 bases in the middle. The CDR3 covers 14 residues. Germline-derived CDR1 and CDR2 are LNHDA and SQIVND (reference sequence). The CDR3 bases are TGTGCCAGTAGTGCAAGACAAAGCAATCAGCCCCAGCATTTT. This encodes CASSARQSNQPQHF.

This clonotype was found many times. This chain connects TRBV5-6 to TRBJ1-5; 9 bases are a match to TRBD1. This CDR3 spans 16 amino acids. Germline V gene data show CDR1 as SGHDT and CDR2 as YYEEEE. V shed 3 bases, J shed 6 bases, and the junction held 10 bases outside the gene matches. The CDR3 DNA reads as TGTGCCAGCAGCTACGCCGGGACAGGGATCGGTCAGCCCCAGCATTTT. Protein product: CASSYAGTGIGQPQHF.

This clonotype occurred many times. This chain links TRBV3-1 with TRBJ2-5; TRBD1 is a possible D gene (5 bases). The CDR3 contains 13 residues. Germline V gene data show CDR1 as LGHDT and CDR2 as YNNKEL (reference sequence). V was shortened by 2 bases and J by 4 bases, with 8 bases between the two germline ends. CDR3 bases: TGTGCCAGCAGCCAAACACAGGTAGAGACCCAGTACTTC. The encoded protein is CASSQTQVETQYF.

The rearrangement uses TRBV9 and TRBJ2-1, with 7 bases fitting TRBD1. Germline CDR1 is SGDLS and CDR2 is YYNGEE. The CDR3 has 16 amino acids. With 3 bases clipped from V and 3 bases from J, the junction kept 9 bases outside the gene matches. CDR3 in amino acids: CASSAPQGNIYNEQFF. DNA of the CDR3: TGTGCCAGCAGCGCACCACAGGGGAATATCTACAATGAGCAGTTCTTC.

The chain recombines TRBV2 with TRBJ2-7, with a weak D call TRBD1 (6 bases). This CDR3 comprises 16 residues. Trimming took 6 bases from V and 3 from J, leaving 21 bases between them. Germline CDR1 SNHLY, CDR2 FYNNEI. The CDR3 DNA sequence: TGTGCCAGCAGCCAACAAGACAGGCCCCCCAACTACGAGCAGTACTTC. Protein: CASSQQDRPPNYEQYF.

Concerning this clonotype itself: A much bigger clone sits one base away, suggesting this may be a read error. The rearrangement links TRBV5-1 to TRBJ2-1; TRBD2 is a possible D gene (7 bases). In germline, CDR1 is SGHRS, CDR2 YFSETQ. This CDR3 comprises 14 residues. CDR3 loop: CASGLGGGDNEQFF. The CDR3 DNA reads TGCGCCAGCGGCTTGGGAGGGGGAGACAATGAGCAGTTCTTC.

V usage is TRBV6-1 and J usage is TRBJ1-5; tentative D call: TRBD1 (6 bases). The CDR3 spans 16 residues. V was pared by 5 bases and J by 0 bases, with 14 bases between. Germline assignment: CDR1 MNHNS and CDR2 SASEGT. The CDR3 DNA reads TGTGCCAGCAGTCGGGACAAGCAATATAGCAATCAGCCCCAGCATTTT. Translation: CASSRDKQYSNQPQHF.

This clonotype has a handful of counts. The chain has TRBV7-8 and TRBJ1-5; 7 bases fit TRBD1. V was clipped by 9 bases and J by 4 bases; unmatched bases: 9. The germline V gene has CDR1 SGHVS and CDR2 FQNEAQ. The CDR3 loop spans 14 amino acids. CDR3 bases: TGTGCCAGTAACCTGCAGGGGGTTAATCAGCCCCAGCATTTT. Residues: CASNLQGVNQPQHF.

The V and J genes are TRBV7-2 and TRBJ1-2; 7 positions match TRBD1. The CDR3 extends over 13 amino acids. CDR1 SGHTA and CDR2 FQGNSA come from the germline V gene. After removal of 5 bases from V and 4 bases from J, the junction contained 4 bases not matched to a gene. CDR3 nucleotide sequence: TGTGCCAGCAGCCAGGGACAGTTCTATGGCTACACCTTC. It translates to CASSQGQFYGYTF. The variable domain in full, with the rest retrieved from reference TRBV7-2 and TRBJ1-2, is GAGVSQSPSNKVTEKGKDVELRCDPISGHTALYWYRQSLGQGLEFLIYFQGNSAPDKSGLPSDRFSAERTGGSVSTLTIQRTQQEDSAVYLCASSQGQFYGYTFGSGTRLTVV.

The genes are TRBV6-4 and TRBJ2-5; 11 positions match TRBD1. V shed 2 bases, J shed 5 bases, and the junction held 16 bases outside the gene matches. Per the germline V gene, CDR1 is MRHNA and CDR2 is SNTAGT. The length of the CDR3 is 19 residues. The DNA of the CDR3 is TGTGCCAGCAGTGACCCGGACAGGGGGCGGCAGGCCTCTGGGGAGACCCAGTACTTC. It specifies CASSDPDRGRQASGETQYF.

Ten or more counts support this clonotype. The chain has TRBV5-5 and TRBJ1-5, with a possible D match to TRBD1 (5 bases). Germline CDR1 SGHKS, CDR2 YYEKEE (reference sequence). V was pared by 0 bases and J by 1 base, with 11 bases between. The length of the CDR3 is 16 residues. CDR3 region: CASSLGGAESNQPQHF. The DNA of the CDR3 is TGTGCCAGCAGCTTGGGAGGGGCTGAAAGCAATCAGCCCCAGCATTTT.

The table lists this clonotype with many counts. The chain is built from TRBV6-1 and TRBJ1-5; no definite D call. The CDR3 spans 14 residues. The V end lost 6 bases, the J end lost 0 bases, and 9 bases lay between the germline ends. Germline loops: CDR1 MNHNS, CDR2 SASEGT. For the CDR3, the DNA is TGTGCCAGCAGGAGCTGGGATAGCAATCAGCCCCAGCATTTT. Translation: CASRSWDSNQPQHF.

In this sample, this clonotype turned up many times. The V and J genes are TRBV27 and TRBJ2-3; D is unclear. Germline loops: CDR1 MNHEY, CDR2 SMNVEV (reference sequence). Trimming pared 4 bases from V and 4 bases from J, leaving 12 bases between. The CDR3 extends over 14 amino acids. Written as DNA, the CDR3 is TGTGCCAGCAGTTCATCGTCGGGCCCAGATACGCAGTATTTT. This sequence encodes CASSSSSGPDTQYF.

Concerning this clonotype itself: A clone one base away is much larger, so this may be a read error. This chain links TRBV30 with TRBJ2-7, with 8 bases identical to TRBD1. This CDR3 has 12 residues. Germline CDR1 GTSNPN, CDR2 SVGIG (reference sequence). J was trimmed by 4 bases and V by 8 bases; bases with no gene match: 7. CDR3 DNA sequence: TGTGCCGGCTGGGACAGGATTTACGAGCAGTACTTC. Its translation is CAGWDRIYEQYF.

This clonotype was detected many times. The V gene is TRBV5-1, the J gene TRBJ1-6, with 9 bases lining up with TRBD1. CDR3 length equals 17 residues. The germline V gene has CDR1 SGHRS and CDR2 YFSETQ. V lost 1 base to trimming and J lost 7 bases; unmatched junction nucleotides: 9. CDR3 in DNA: TGCGCCAGCAGCTTGAAAGCCCGGGACAGGGACAATTCACCCCTCCACTTT. This gives the protein CASSLKARDRDNSPLHF.

J is TRBJ2-1 and V is TRBV20-1, with 9 bases identical to TRBD1. Trimming took 4 bases from V and 7 from J; bases not matched to a gene: 8. CDR1 and CDR2 from the germline V gene are DFQATT and SNEGSKA (reference sequence). The CDR3 is 14 amino acids. The CDR3 DNA reads as TGCAGTGCTATACACAGGGGGCCCCTAAATGAGCAGTTCTTC. Translation gives CSAIHRGPLNEQFF.

The sample holds many counts of this clonotype. The V gene is TRBV14, the J gene TRBJ2-7, with TRBD1 matching 9 bases. From germline, CDR1 is SGHDN and CDR2 FVKESK. CDR3 size: 14 residues. The V and J ends lost 4 bases and 6 bases, in that order; junction bases with no gene match: 7. The CDR3 here is CASSPRTGVAEQYF. The CDR3 DNA is TGTGCCAGCAGCCCCCGGACAGGGGTGGCCGAGCAGTACTTC.